The clone carrying this T cell receptor (beta chain) was seen a single time. This record belongs to a study of blood T cell repertoires in COVID-19. Across the study: From the United States, Italy and Spain came samples of acute and convalescent COVID-19.

Under the authors' procedure: Reference gene primer amplification in the assay estimated nucleated cell counts. TCRdb keeps only in-frame clones here, not all; method: immunoSEQ multiplex PCR. Clone size and the V and J calls come from that table; the DNA yielded D and trimming. Here the sample spans around 89,000 clones, 72% being singletons. V lost 5 bases to trimming and J lost 3 bases; unmatched junction nucleotides: 6. This CDR3 spans 14 amino acids. Germline CDR1 is MNHNY and CDR2 is SVGAGI (reference sequence). The chain couples TRBV6-6 to TRBJ1-1; 7 nucleotides align to TRBD1. The TCR comes from a woman older than 75 with acute or convalescent COVID-19. The source material was peripheral blood. The CDR3 bases are TGTGCCAGCAGTGATACAGGGGAGGACACTGAAGCTTTCTTT. Protein: CASSDTGEDTEAFF.